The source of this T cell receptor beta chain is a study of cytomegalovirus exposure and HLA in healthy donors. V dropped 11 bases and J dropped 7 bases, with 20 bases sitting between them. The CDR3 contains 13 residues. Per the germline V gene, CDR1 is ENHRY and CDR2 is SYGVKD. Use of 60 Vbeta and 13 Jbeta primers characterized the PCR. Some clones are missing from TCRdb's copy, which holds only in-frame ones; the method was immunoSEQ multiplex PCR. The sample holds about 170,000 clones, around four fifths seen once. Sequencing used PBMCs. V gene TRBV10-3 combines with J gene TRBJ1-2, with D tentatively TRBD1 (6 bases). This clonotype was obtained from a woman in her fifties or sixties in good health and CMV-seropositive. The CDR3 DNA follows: TGTGCCTCCATGGAGACAGGCCTCCTTGGCTACACCTTC. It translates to CASMETGLLGYTF.